This T cell receptor (beta chain) was obtained from a study of shared clonotypes between healthy human individuals. Study-level background: Used for every donor were three CD4 naive, three CD4 memory, two CD8 naive and one CD8 memory plate.

The CDR3 consists of 18 residues. The germline gives CDR1 PRHDT, CDR2 FYEKMQ (reference sequence). V was shortened by 5 bases and J by 2 bases, with 25 bases between the two germline ends. As concerns this clone: What it binds is unknown.

The study, taken as a whole, reports: Larger estimated richness was generally recorded for naive subsets relative to memory subsets.

CD8 cells regarded as naive lacked CD45RO, were positively chosen for CCR7, and omitted terminally differentiated effector memory CD45RA+ cells. Produced via immunoSEQ multiplex PCR; TCRdb's table is partial and in-frame only. Among just over 2,000,000 clones listed, about 95% were seen once. This receptor was identified in a young man in good health. Sequenced material: naive CD8+ T cells sorted from blood. The gene calls are TRBV13 and TRBJ2-7; tentatively, D is TRBD1 or TRBD2 (5 bases each). This CDR3 reads CASSPQSSGTLHAYEQYF. For the CDR3, the DNA is TGTGCCAGCAGCCCACAATCCTCCGGGACCCTCCACGCCTACGAGCAGTACTTC.